A single T cell receptor (beta chain) is shown here with its context. The target antigen is unknown. With random hexamers, roughly 0.5 to 1 ug RNA was reverse transcribed. TCRdb reprocessed the immunoSEQ multiplex PCR reads with MiXCR, giving one entry per CDR3 protein. This repertoire shows 150,000 to 200,000 distinct CDR3 sequences, just under 95% found once; its top ten account for 0.13% to 0.15%. The record originates from a study of CD8 T cells in Susac syndrome. General study results and limits: As acknowledged by the study, its TCR sequencing and HLA analysis included a relatively small number of individuals.

The CDR3 length is 14 residues. V was pared by 3 bases and J by 6 bases, with 15 bases between. Germline V CDR1 and CDR2: DFQATT, SNEGSKA (reference sequence). Sequencing used CD4+ T cells from PBMCs. The sequence came from a human donor in good health. This sequence joins TRBV20-1 and TRBJ1-5; D call uncertain. CDR3 in amino acids: CSASRTAYGQPQHF. The CDR3 DNA reads as TGCAGTGCTAGCAGGACGGCCTACGGTCAGCCCCAGCATTTT.